These 8 T cell receptor beta chains originate from one sample sequenced in a study of T cell responses to AZD1222 COVID-19 vaccine. The protocol was immunoSEQ multiplex PCR, while the TCRdb copy is restricted to in-frame clones and leaves out a portion. In the table there are 160,000 or so clones, 92% of which are singletons. The specimen was peripheral blood, collected 28 days after the second AZD1222 dose. All receptors derive from an adult who received the AZD1222 COVID-19 vaccine.

Comments on this clone: The same CDR3 arises from other DNA sequences in this sample as well. The rearrangement joins TRBV5-6 to TRBJ1-5; D is undetermined. CDR3 size: 15 residues. The V and J ends lost 2 bases and 0 bases respectively, with 9 bases between them. Germline CDR1 reads SGHDT; CDR2 reads YYEEEE. The CDR3 coding sequence is TGTGCCAGCAGCTTAGGCGGTAATAGCAATCAGCCCCAGCATTTT. It yields the protein CASSLGGNSNQPQHF.

The chain is built from TRBV6-1 and TRBJ1-2, with 7 bases that match TRBD1. The trim removed 2 bases at V and 8 bases at J, leaving 11 bases unmatched. This CDR3 is 15 amino acids long. Germline lookup yields CDR1 MNHNS and CDR2 SASEGT. In DNA, the CDR3 is TGTGCCAGCAGTGAATCGGTAGGGGGCGCGGGAGGCTACACCTTC. It encodes CASSESVGGAGGYTF.

V gene TRBV9 combines with J gene TRBJ1-2, with D maybe TRBD1 (6 bases). Germline CDR1 and CDR2: SGDLS and YYNGEE. The CDR3 consists of 12 residues. The germline V and J ends were trimmed by 6 bases and 7 bases, with 13 bases remaining between them. In DNA form, the CDR3 reads TGTGCCAGCACTAGACAGGACGGTGGCTACACCTTC. This sequence encodes CASTRQDGGYTF.

This clone occurred a few times. The rearrangement uses TRBV10-2 and TRBJ2-6; D remains unclear. The germline gives CDR1 WSHSY, CDR2 SAAADI. The CDR3 contains 14 residues. Trimming stripped 2 bases from V and 2 bases from J, with 4 bases between. For the CDR3, the DNA is TGCGCCAGCAGTGAGGACACTGGGGCCAACGTCCTGACTTTC. Its translation: CASSEDTGANVLTF.

The rearrangement joins TRBV6-6 to TRBJ2-1, with D tentatively TRBD2 (5 bases). This CDR3 has 14 amino acids. V was shortened by 6 bases and J by 5 bases, with 14 bases between the two germline ends. In germline, CDR1 is MNHNY, CDR2 SVGAGI (reference sequence). CDR3 in amino acids: CASSYTRMNNEQFF. In nucleotides, the CDR3 is TGTGCCAGCAGCTATACTAGAATGAACAATGAGCAGTTCTTC.

The chain employs TRBV19 and TRBJ2-7, with D possibly TRBD1 on 5 matching bases. V lost 6 bases to trimming and J lost 4 bases, with 16 bases between them. The CDR3 has 14 residues. CDR1 LNHDA and CDR2 SQIVND come from the germline V gene (reference sequence). DNA for the CDR3: TGTGCCAGTAGCGCAGGGCCGGGTTTTTACGAGCAGTACTTC. The encoded protein is CASSAGPGFYEQYF.

The rearrangement joins TRBV5-1 to TRBJ1-5, with D possibly TRBD1 on 5 matching bases. Trimming removed 1 base from V and 0 bases from J, with 17 bases in between. CDR3 size: 18 residues. Germline V gives CDR1 SGHRS, CDR2 YFSETQ. The CDR3 bases are TGCGCCAGCAGCTTGCTGCCGAAGACAGAGTATAGCAATCAGCCCCAGCATTTT. It translates to CASSLLPKTEYSNQPQHF.

V is TRBV18 and J is TRBJ2-1; 7 nucleotides agree with TRBD2. The CDR3 has 11 amino acids. CDR1 and CDR2 from the germline V gene are KGHSH and LQKENI. Trimming took 6 bases from V and 10 from J; bases not matched to a gene: 3. CDR3 coding DNA: TGTGCCAGCTCGAGGGAGGGAGAGCAGTTCTTC. Translation: CASSREGEQFF.